The 28 T cell receptor beta chains presented below share a single source sample, sequenced in a study of T cells in localized non-small cell lung cancer. The assay was immunoSEQ multiplex PCR, and TCRdb's table has in-frame clones only and misses some. Of 75,000 to 80,000 clones in the sample, around nine tenths were seen once. The sample in question was peripheral blood, obtained before any cancer treatment. These receptors came from a woman aged 35-70 years with stage I squamous cell lung carcinoma.

J is TRBJ1-1 and V is TRBV10-3; possibly TRBD1 for D (5 bases). Deletions cut 4 bases from V and 3 bases from J, with 24 bases between. The CDR3 is made up of 18 amino acids. CDR1 is ENHRY and CDR2 is SYGVKD in the germline V gene. As DNA, the CDR3 is TGTGCCATCAGTGCGTCGGGAAAGGGGCACAGCGGTGACACTGAAGCTTTCTTT. This codes for CAISASGKGHSGDTEAFF.

This chain joins TRBV7-6 and TRBJ1-6; 7 positions agree with TRBD1. V gave up 5 bases and J gave up 6 bases; unmatched junction bases: 13. Germline CDR1 reads SGHVS; CDR2 reads FNYEAQ. This CDR3 contains 17 residues. The DNA for the CDR3 is TGTGCCAGCAGCCCGAGCCCTACAGGGGTGACTAATTCACCCCTCCACTTT. Its translation: CASSPSPTGVTNSPLHF. The entire variable domain, with the rest obtained from reference TRBV7-6 and TRBJ1-6, is as follows: GAGVSQSPRYKVTKRGQDVALRCDPISGHVSLYWYRQALGQGPEFLTYFNYEAQQDKSGLPNDRFSAERPEGSISTLTIQRTEQRDSAMYRCASSPSPTGVTNSPLHFGNGTRLTVT.

This clone was counted a single time. The rearrangement joins TRBV6-5 to TRBJ2-5; D call uncertain. The CDR3 has 14 residues. Between the trimmed V and J ends, which lost 0 bases and 2 bases, there was a span of 7 bases. Germline assignment: CDR1 MNHEY and CDR2 SVGAGI. This chain's CDR3 is CASSYSESQETQYF. For the CDR3, the DNA is TGTGCCAGCAGTTACTCGGAGTCTCAAGAGACCCAGTACTTC.

The CDR3 spells CASSQDFSRLGSQYNEQFF. CDR3 bases: TGCGCCAGCAGCCAAGATTTCTCAAGACTAGGAAGTCAATACAATGAGCAGTTCTTC. The chain is built from TRBV4-1 and TRBJ2-1; weak D call: TRBD2 (6 bases). Deletions cut 0 bases from V and 4 bases from J, with 22 bases between. The length of the CDR3 is 19 residues. CDR1 MGHRA and CDR2 YSYEKL come from the germline V gene.

This clone has only a few counts. The chain carries TRBV2 and TRBJ2-3; TRBD1 is a possible D gene (6 bases). V was trimmed by 8 bases and J by 2 bases, leaving 17 bases between them. The CDR3 is 15 amino acids. CDR1 SNHLY and CDR2 FYNNEI come from the germline V gene. The CDR3 sequence is CASSPQGLVTDTQYF. In DNA form, the CDR3 reads TGTGCCAGCTCACCACAGGGTCTGGTCACAGATACGCAGTATTTT.

The V call is TRBV9, the J call TRBJ1-4; D is unclear. The CDR3 consists of 14 residues. Trimming pared 3 bases from V and 1 base from J, leaving 7 bases between. The germline V gene has CDR1 SGDLS and CDR2 YYNGEE. The CDR3 nucleotides are TGTGCCAGCAGCGAGGGTGGAACTAATGAAAAACTGTTTTTT. Its translation is CASSEGGTNEKLFF.

This clone was recorded once. The V call is TRBV7-9, the J call TRBJ2-5; D possibly corresponds to TRBD1 (6 bases). The germline V gene encodes CDR1 SEHNR and CDR2 FQNEAQ (reference sequence). The CDR3 is 15 amino acids. V lost 5 bases to trimming and J lost 3 bases, with 16 bases between them. DNA of the CDR3: TGTGCCAGCAGCCCGGAGAGGGGGTCGAAAGAGACCCAGTACTTC. It specifies CASSPERGSKETQYF.

The genes are TRBV4-1 and TRBJ1-3; a weak D match, TRBD1 (6 bases). The germline V and J ends were trimmed by 1 base and 0 bases, with 7 bases remaining between them. CDR3 size: 15 residues. Germline assignment: CDR1 MGHRA and CDR2 YSYEKL. The CDR3 DNA sequence: TGCGCCAGCAGCCAAGGACAGGTCTCTGGAAACACCATATATTTT. Amino acids: CASSQGQVSGNTIYF.

J is TRBJ1-5 and V is TRBV5-1; the match to TRBD1 covers 12 bases. Germline CDR1 and CDR2: SGHRS and YFSETQ. The CDR3 runs 15 residues. After removal of 3 bases from V and 7 bases from J, the junction contained 5 bases not matched to a gene. Here the CDR3 reads CASSSGTGGDQPQHF. The CDR3 DNA is TGCGCCAGCAGCTCCGGGACAGGGGGCGACCAGCCCCAGCATTTT.

This clone was detected only once. The chain has TRBV11-2 and TRBJ2-2, with D possibly being TRBD1 or TRBD2 (5 bases each). CDR3 size: 18 residues. Germline lookup yields CDR1 SGHAT and CDR2 FQNNGV. V lost 6 bases, J lost 0 bases, and 20 bases lay in between. The CDR3 DNA sequence: TGTGCCAGCAGGACTTGGGGGAAGTCCTTTGCGAACACCGGGGAGCTGTTTTTT. Protein product: CASRTWGKSFANTGELFF.

The CDR3, as DNA: TGTGCCAGCTCACCACCTCCGGGGGATAGCACAGATACGCAGTATTTT. Its translation: CASSPPPGDSTDTQYF. This chain uses TRBV18 with TRBJ2-3, with D possibly being TRBD2 (6 bases). V shed 0 bases and J shed 0 bases, with 10 bases lying between them. Germline V lookup: CDR1 KGHSH, CDR2 LQKENI. CDR3 size: 16 residues. Full variable domain (remainder filled in from reference TRBV18 and TRBJ2-3): NAGVMQNPRHLVRRRGQEARLRCSPMKGHSHVYWYRQLPEEGLKFMVYLQKENIIDESGMPKERFSAEFPKEGPSILRIQQVVRGDSAAYFCASSPPPGDSTDTQYFGPGTRLTVL.

The V and J genes are TRBV4-1 and TRBJ1-5; no definite D call. Trimming cost V 0 bases and J 9 bases, with 9 bases left between them. The CDR3 has 13 residues. Germline CDR1 is MGHRA and CDR2 is YSYEKL. CDR3 nucleotides: TGCGCCAGCAGCCAAGATGGGTTCGGGCCCCAGCATTTT. Residues: CASSQDGFGPQHF.

V usage is TRBV30 and J usage is TRBJ1-1; D possibly corresponds to TRBD1 (5 bases). The CDR3 has 15 amino acids. V was clipped by 1 base and J by 2 bases, with 14 bases between them. Germline V gene data show CDR1 as GTSNPN and CDR2 as SVGIG (reference sequence). This CDR3 is CAWSEAGRANTEAFF. In DNA form, the CDR3 reads TGTGCCTGGAGTGAAGCGGGGCGAGCAAACACTGAAGCTTTCTTT.

CDR3 sequence: CACSHRGLISNQPQHF. The CDR3 DNA reads as TGTGCCTGCTCCCATAGGGGGTTAATTAGCAATCAGCCCCAGCATTTT. The rearrangement joins TRBV30 to TRBJ1-5, with D perhaps matching TRBD1 (6 bases). The CDR3 covers 16 residues. V was clipped by 6 bases and J by 0 bases, with 18 bases between them. Germline V lookup: CDR1 GTSNPN, CDR2 SVGIG (reference sequence).

V gene TRBV5-1 combines with J gene TRBJ2-5, with 8 bases fitting TRBD1. Looked up from germline, CDR1 is SGHRS and CDR2 is YFSETQ. This CDR3 has 12 amino acids. J was trimmed by 14 bases and V by 2 bases; bases with no gene match: 8. The CDR3 DNA sequence: TGCGCCAGCAGCTTAGGACAGGGTCCTCTCTACTTC. Protein sequence: CASSLGQGPLYF. The full variable domain, completed using reference TRBV5-1 and TRBJ2-5, is KAGVTQTPRYLIKTRGQQVTLSCSPISGHRSVSWYQQTPGQGLQFLFEYFSETQRNKGNFPGRFSGRQFSNSRSEMNVSTLELGDSALYLCASSLGQGPLYFGPGTRLLVL.

This chain joins TRBV6-5 and TRBJ2-7; TRBD1 might be the D (5 bases). Germline V gene data show CDR1 as MNHEY and CDR2 as SVGAGI. This CDR3 contains 13 residues. The germline V and J ends were trimmed by 4 bases and 2 bases, with 9 bases remaining between them. CDR3 sequence reads: CASSSAGPYEQYF. The CDR3 DNA reads TGTGCCAGCAGTTCTGCAGGGCCCTACGAGCAGTACTTC.

The CDR3 region is CASRGTSSYNEQFF. For the CDR3, the DNA is TGTGCCAGCAGGGGCACTAGCTCCTACAATGAGCAGTTCTTC. This chain connects TRBV6-6 to TRBJ2-1; a weak D match, TRBD2 (5 bases). V was shortened by 6 bases and J by 0 bases, with 9 bases between the two germline ends. CDR3 length: 14 residues. CDR1 is MNHNY, CDR2 SVGAGI, per germline (reference sequence).

V gene TRBV7-8 combines with J gene TRBJ1-6; 8 bases are shared with TRBD1. J was trimmed by 6 bases and V by 0 bases; bases with no gene match: 4. The CDR3 covers 16 residues. Per germline, CDR1 SGHVS and CDR2 FQNEAQ. CDR3 region: CASSLADRVVNSPLHF. CDR3 in DNA: TGTGCCAGCAGCTTAGCGGACAGGGTGGTTAATTCACCCCTCCACTTT.

This clone was observed a single time. The gene calls are TRBV13 and TRBJ1-1; D may be TRBD1 (6 bases). CDR3 length: 14 residues. Germline V gene lookup returns CDR1 PRHDT and CDR2 FYEKMQ (reference sequence). V was pared by 0 bases and J by 6 bases, with 11 bases between. CDR3 nucleotides: TGTGCCAGCAGCTTAGGACAGGGTGCCGCTGAAGCTTTCTTT. It yields the protein CASSLGQGAAEAFF.

The J gene is TRBJ1-2, the V gene TRBV10-3, with TRBD1 identical over 9 bases. CDR3 size: 15 residues. Looked up from germline, CDR1 is ENHRY and CDR2 is SYGVKD. The V and J ends lost 0 bases and 5 bases, in that order; junction bases with no gene match: 4. The CDR3 spells CAISESRTGDYGYTF. The CDR3 bases are TGTGCCATCAGTGAGTCTCGGACAGGGGATTATGGCTACACCTTC.

The chain links TRBV21-1 to TRBJ1-5. TRBV21-1 is noted as a pseudogene. The CDR3 extends over 16 amino acids. This CDR3 reads CASSKHCLGSNQPQHF. CDR3 nucleotides: TGTGCCAGCAGCAAACACTGCCTCGGGAGCAATCAGCCCCAGCATTTT.

This chain connects TRBV2 to TRBJ1-2; possible D gene TRBD1, 6 bases. V lost 5 bases and J lost 5, with 15 bases in between. CDR1 is SNHLY and CDR2 is FYNNEI in the germline V gene. This CDR3 is 14 amino acids long. This CDR3 is CASSYTGSRYGYTF. CDR3 nucleotides: TGTGCCAGCAGTTATACAGGGTCGCGATATGGCTACACCTTC.

CDR3 DNA sequence: TGTGCCAGCAGACCCCCATTCGGAGGTTACACTGAAGCTTTCTTT. This gives the protein CASRPPFGGYTEAFF. This chain connects TRBV6-1 to TRBJ1-1; no reliable D call. V lost 6 bases to trimming and J lost 3 bases, with 17 bases between them. The CDR3 spans 15 residues. The germline V gene has CDR1 MNHNS and CDR2 SASEGT.

V gene TRBV9 combines with J gene TRBJ1-2, with D perhaps TRBD1 (5 bases). This CDR3 spans 16 amino acids. Trimming left V 3 bases short and J 8 bases short, with 23 bases between. Germline V gene sequence: CDR1 SGDLS, CDR2 YYNGEE. In DNA form, the CDR3 reads TGTGCCAGCAGCGCCGCGGAAGGGAGGGGCCGCTCGGGCTACACCTTC. Its protein is CASSAAEGRGRSGYTF.

The chain has TRBV5-1 and TRBJ1-1, with TRBD1 as a possible D gene (6 bases). Deletions cut 0 bases from V and 1 base from J, with 10 bases between. The CDR3 consists of 15 residues. From germline, CDR1 is SGHRS and CDR2 YFSETQ. The CDR3 region has the DNA TGCGCCAGCAGCTTGGTACGGGGGGCGAACACTGAAGCTTTCTTT. Translating gives CASSLVRGANTEAFF.

This sequence joins TRBV2 and TRBJ2-1, with 8 bases fitting TRBD1. This CDR3 is 15 amino acids long. Unmatched junction bases numbered 6, after V lost 3 bases and J lost 5 bases. Germline V lookup: CDR1 SNHLY, CDR2 FYNNEI. The CDR3: CASSDPRGLNNEQFF. As DNA, the CDR3 is TGTGCCAGCAGTGATCCCAGGGGGCTCAACAATGAGCAGTTCTTC. The full variable domain, completed using reference TRBV2 and TRBJ2-1, is EPEVTQTPSHQVTQMGQEVILRCVPISNHLYFYWYRQILGQKVEFLVSFYNNEISEKSEIFDDQFSVERPDGSNFTLKIRSTKLEDSAMYFCASSDPRGLNNEQFFGPGTRLTVL.

The chain has TRBV25-1 and TRBJ1-6; D possibly corresponds to TRBD1 (6 bases). The CDR3 runs 12 residues. Trimming took off 6 bases at V and 10 bases at J, with 10 bases between the two ends. The germline V gene has CDR1 MGHDK and CDR2 SYGVNS. The CDR3 bases are TGTGCCAGCAGAGGGGGGCGGTCACCCCTCCACTTT. This codes for CASRGGRSPLHF.

CDR3 amino acids: CAWSKMNTEAFF. Here the CDR3 DNA reads TGTGCCTGGAGTAAGATGAACACTGAAGCTTTCTTT. The chain combines TRBV30 with TRBJ1-1, with no clear D. V was cut by 2 bases and J by 0 bases, with 4 bases left in between. Germline-derived CDR1 and CDR2 are GTSNPN and SVGIG (reference sequence). This CDR3 is 12 amino acids long.